This passage covers 9 T cell receptor beta chains from one sample sequenced in a study of neurological immune-mediated disorders. Via MiXCR, TCRdb re-called the 5' RACE reads, giving one row per CDR3 protein. The sample has about 65,000 distinct CDR3 sequences; 3.5% to 5% are singletons. The sequencing input was PBMCs. The receptors originated from a man in his fifties with multiple sclerosis.

A note on this clonotype: This may stem from a read error, because a much larger clone lies one nucleotide away. The gene calls are TRBV12-3 or TRBV12-4 and TRBJ1-1; D gene unclear. The CDR3 runs to 14 residues. The V end was cut by 6 bases, the J end by 0 bases, with 11 bases between. The CDR3 loop is CASRAGKMNTEAFF. DNA of the CDR3: TGTGCCAGCAGGGCAGGCAAAATGAACACTGAAGCTTTCTTT.

This clonotype was observed a single time. The chain links TRBV5-1 to TRBJ2-2; D is perhaps TRBD2 (6 bases). V was pared by 1 base and J by 6 bases, with 13 bases between. The CDR3 sequence is 15 residues long. Germline CDR1 SGHRS, CDR2 YFSETQ. CDR3 bases: TGCGCCAGCAGCTTGTCGGGGGTTATATCCGGGGAGCTGTTTTTT. This codes for CASSLSGVISGELFF.

The table lists this clonotype with many counts. The chain has TRBV4-1 and TRBJ1-2; D call uncertain. CDR3 length equals 16 residues. Germline CDR1 MGHRA, CDR2 YSYEKL. Deletions cut 0 bases from V and 2 bases from J, with 13 bases between. The CDR3 sequence is CASSQDERKRNYGYTF. The CDR3 DNA reads TGCGCCAGCAGCCAAGATGAGAGGAAGAGGAACTATGGCTACACCTTC.

Ten or more counts support this clonotype. This sequence joins TRBV5-1 and TRBJ1-4, with 8 nucleotides matching TRBD1. This CDR3 region has 16 residues. CDR1 is SGHRS, CDR2 YFSETQ, per germline. The V and J ends lost 1 base and 4 bases, in that order; junction bases with no gene match: 6. CDR3 DNA sequence: TGCGCCAGCAGCTTGTGGGGGACAGGCGGTAATGAAAAACTGTTTTTT. This codes for CASSLWGTGGNEKLFF.

The sample holds many counts of this clonotype. The rearrangement uses TRBV5-1 and TRBJ2-1, with 10 bases aligning to TRBD1. Looked up from germline, CDR1 is SGHRS and CDR2 is YFSETQ. Trimming removed 3 bases from V and 15 bases from J; junction bases left unmatched: 9. The CDR3 covers 13 residues. The CDR3 DNA reads as TGCGCCAGCAGCTCTACCGGGACAGGGGTTCTGTTCTTC. Its protein is CASSSTGTGVLFF.

At least ten counts were recorded for this clonotype. The rearrangement links TRBV5-1 to TRBJ1-1, with 7 bases aligning to TRBD1. Germline lookup yields CDR1 SGHRS and CDR2 YFSETQ. The CDR3 is made up of 15 amino acids. V lost 2 bases to trimming and J lost 6 bases; unmatched junction nucleotides: 10. Written as DNA, the CDR3 is TGCGCCAGCAGCTTATCGACAGGGTCGTTAGCTGAAGCTTTCTTT. It codes for CASSLSTGSLAEAFF.

This clonotype was counted many times. The chain is built from TRBV30 and TRBJ1-1; TRBD1 matches 8 bases. Unmatched junction bases numbered 5, after V lost 3 bases and J lost 5 bases. Germline CDR1 reads GTSNPN; CDR2 reads SVGIG (reference sequence). The CDR3 runs to 13 residues. As DNA, the CDR3 is TGTGCCTGGAGAAATACAGGGGGGACTGAAGCTTTCTTT. This gives the protein CAWRNTGGTEAFF. Supplemented by reference TRBV30 and TRBJ1-1, the full variable domain reads SQTIHQWPATLVQPVGSPLSLECTVEGTSNPNLYWYRQAAGRGLQLLFYSVGIGQISSEVPQNLSASRPQDRQFILSSKKLLLSDSGFYLCAWRNTGGTEAFFGQGTRLTVV.

This clonotype was picked up many times. The chain carries TRBV4-1 and TRBJ2-7; D remains unclear. Germline CDR1 is MGHRA and CDR2 is YSYEKL. V lost 0 bases and J 2 bases, leaving 11 bases between the germline ends. The length of the CDR3 is 15 residues. CDR3 sequence: CASSQDPLGTYEQYF. CDR3 coding DNA: TGCGCCAGCAGCCAAGATCCCCTGGGCACCTACGAGCAGTACTTC.

This clonotype was recorded at least ten times. The chain carries TRBV4-3 and TRBJ1-1; 8 nucleotides align to TRBD1. The CDR3 covers 15 residues. Germline V gives CDR1 LGHNA, CDR2 YSLEER. Trimming took 7 bases from V and 1 from J; bases not matched to a gene: 8. In DNA, the CDR3 is TGCGCCAGCAACTGGTTGACAGGGGCGAACACTGAAGCTTTCTTT. Encoded protein: CASNWLTGANTEAFF.